This TCR beta chain was obtained from a study of T cell repertoires in cytomegalovirus infection. Overall study: Well-studied HLA-B-restricted CMV epitopes were used in the study alongside recently identified HLA-C-restricted ones. Based on public TCR beta signatures, there were indications of CMV infection and of a matching HLA type.

This clonotype was observed at least ten times. Its antigen is not known. Study results and caveats: Totalled public TCR beta family frequency picked out people who carried CMV plus the relevant HLA.

Trimming stripped 7 bases from V and 5 bases from J, with 17 bases between. Germline assignment: CDR1 MNHEY and CDR2 SMNVEV (reference sequence). This CDR3 region has 14 residues. TCRdb reprocessed the reads via MiXCR and lists one record per CDR3 protein. The sample includes roughly 920,000 distinct CDR3 sequences, approximately 31% of them seen just once. The sample consisted of cultured CD8+ T cells from PBMCs, taken from culture after CMV antigen stimulation. The receptor was isolated from a human donor in good health (CMV status not recorded). Some clones in this sample may be carry-over from other donors' samples. The chain uses TRBV27 and TRBJ2-5, with D perhaps matching TRBD1 or TRBD2 (5 bases each). CDR3 coding DNA: TGTGCCAGCAAATGGGGGACCCCGGCGGAGACCCAGTACTTC. Residues: CASKWGTPAETQYF.